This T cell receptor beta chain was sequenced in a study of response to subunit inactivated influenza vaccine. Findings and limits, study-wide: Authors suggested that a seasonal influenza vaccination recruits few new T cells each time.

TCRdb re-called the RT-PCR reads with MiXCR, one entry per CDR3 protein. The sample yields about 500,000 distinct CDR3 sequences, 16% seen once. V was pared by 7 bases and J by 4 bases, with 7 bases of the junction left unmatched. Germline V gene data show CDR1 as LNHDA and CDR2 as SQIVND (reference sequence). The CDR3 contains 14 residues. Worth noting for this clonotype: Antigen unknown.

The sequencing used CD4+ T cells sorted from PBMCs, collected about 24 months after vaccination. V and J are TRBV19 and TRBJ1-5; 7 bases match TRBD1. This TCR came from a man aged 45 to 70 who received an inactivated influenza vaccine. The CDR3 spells CASMWTGGNQPQHF. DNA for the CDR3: TGTGCCAGTATGTGGACAGGTGGAAATCAGCCCCAGCATTTT.